Listed below are T cell receptor beta chains from one sample, sequenced in a study of T cells after yellow fever vaccination. TCRdb reprocessed the 5' RACE reads via MiXCR and lists one record per CDR3 protein. Here the sample spans about 310,000 distinct CDR3 sequences, roughly 4% being singletons. This specimen was PBMCs, taken on the day of the yellow fever booster vaccination. The receptors here all came from a man between 18 and 35 years old who received the YFV17D yellow fever vaccine. Both conserved end residues are part of each CDR3. Fields, in order: clone size, D gene, J gene, V gene, CDR3 DNA, CDR3 protein. The D gene is left open where the match is weak. Clone size is shown for a subset of rows, as once, few, many or a class of expanded clone.

>few|TRBD1|TRBJ1-1|TRBV7-9
TGTGCCACCACACCGGCGGGACAGGGGGCGCGGGAAGCTTTCTTT
CATTPAGQGAREAFF
>NA|NA|TRBJ1-1|TRBV18
TGTGCCAGCTCACCCCGGTCCACCGGCCACACTGAAGCTTTCTTT
CASSPRSTGHTEAFF
>many|NA|TRBJ2-5|TRBV11-2
TGTGCCAGCAGCCTAAGCCTCTCAGGGCGGGAGACCCAGTACTTC
CASSLSLSGRETQYF
>many|NA|TRBJ1-6|TRBV12-3/TRBV12-4
TGTGCCAGCAGTTTCGAAACTCGTCGACTCCACTTT
CASSFETRRLHF
>NA|NA|TRBJ1-6|TRBV6-4
TGTGCCAGCAGTGACACCGCAGCCTATAATTCACCCCTCCACTTT
CASSDTAAYNSPLHF
>many|TRBD2|TRBJ2-1|TRBV7-7
TGTGCTAGCACCACCCCCTCGGGGGGGTCCTACAATGAGCAGTTCTTC
CASTTPSGGSYNEQFF
>many|NA|TRBJ2-5|TRBV21-1
TGTGCCACGCCTCATGGGACAGGGGAAGAGACCCAGTACTTC
CATPHGTGEETQYF
>NA|TRBD1|TRBJ1-1|TRBV5-1
TGCGCCAGCAGCGGAAGGACAGGGGAGACTGAAGCTTTCTTT
CASSGRTGETEAFF
>NA|TRBD2|TRBJ2-2|TRBV7-2
TGTGCCAGCAGCTCCACTAGCGGGGGGACGAACACCGGGGAGCTGTTTTTT
CASSSTSGGTNTGELFF
>many|TRBD1|TRBJ2-7|TRBV7-9
TGTGCCAGCAGCTTAGCGAAACAGGGGCTCCACGAGCAGTACTTC
CASSLAKQGLHEQYF
>NA|TRBD1|TRBJ2-1|TRBV14
TGTGCCAGCAGCCACCTGGGACAGCCTTACAATGAGCAGTTCTTC
CASSHLGQPYNEQFF
>many|TRBD2|TRBJ2-1|TRBV5-1
TGCGCCAGCAGACGGGGAGCGGGGGTGAGCTCCTACAATGAGCAGTTCTTC
CASRRGAGVSSYNEQFF
>NA|TRBD1|TRBJ1-6|TRBV7-2
TGTGCCAGCAGCCCCGGGACAGGAACCTCCTATAATTCACCCCTCCACTTT
CASSPGTGTSYNSPLHF
>few|NA|TRBJ1-3|TRBV20-1
TGCAGTGCTAGAAGGGGTTCTGGAAACACCATATATTTT
CSARRGSGNTIYF
>few|NA|TRBJ1-2|TRBV5-4
TGTGCCAGCAGCTCCGTGGACGGCAGCACTTATGGCTACACCTTC
CASSSVDGSTYGYTF
>many|NA|TRBJ2-5|TRBV7-2
TGTGCCAGCAGCAATCCCGAGACCCAGTACTTC
CASSNPETQYF
>many|NA|TRBJ1-1|TRBV7-9
TGTGCCAGCAGCCCCCAGGTTGGGAATAAGAACACTGAAGCTTTCTTT
CASSPQVGNKNTEAFF
>many|TRBD2|TRBJ2-7|TRBV5-1
TGCGCCAGCAGCGGTAGCGGGGGCCGCTCCTACGAGCAGTACTTC
CASSGSGGRSYEQYF
>many|NA|TRBJ2-7|TRBV10-3
TGTGCCATCAGTGAAGACAGCCCCTACGAGCAGTACTTC
CAISEDSPYEQYF
>many|NA|TRBJ2-3|TRBV10-3
TGTGCCATCAGCGGCGGGGCCCCAAGCACAGATACGCAGTATTTT
CAISGGAPSTDTQYF
>many|TRBD2|TRBJ2-3|TRBV7-2
TGTGCCAGCAGCCACGGACTAGCGGGGGCCCCTAGCACAGATACGCAGTATTTT
CASSHGLAGAPSTDTQYF
>few|NA|TRBJ1-1|TRBV6-5
TGTGCCACCGAGGGGAGGGTGAACACTGAAGCTTTCTTT
CATEGRVNTEAFF
>many|NA|TRBJ2-1|TRBV5-1
TGCGCCACCCATGAGACTAGTGGAGGGTTTGAGCAGTTCTTC
CATHETSGGFEQFF
>few|TRBD1|TRBJ1-6|TRBV5-1
TGCGCCAGCAGCCTCCGGGACAGGGCGAGGAATTCACCCCTCCACTTT
CASSLRDRARNSPLHF
>NA|NA|TRBJ2-5|TRBV6-2/TRBV6-3
TGTGCCAGCAGTTACCACCAGCGGGAGACCCAGTACTTC
CASSYHQRETQYF
>few|NA|TRBJ1-2|TRBV5-1
TGCGCCAGCAGCTTGGAAGCAGGACCCCATGGCTACACCTTC
CASSLEAGPHGYTF